The 14 T cell receptor beta chains in this list originate from one sample, sequenced in a study of molecular identifiers for immune sequencing clone quantification. TCRdb re-analysed the PCR reads in MiXCR, keeping a single row per CDR3 protein. This table has approximately 100,000 distinct CDR3 sequences, 36% appearing once. The material sequenced was naive CD8+ T cells from blood, with Jurkat cell RNA spiked in. The subset was: FACS-sorted CD8+CD4-CCR7+CD45RA+ naive T cells. The receptors were sampled from a human donor in good health. Some libraries in this study had Jurkat cell RNA spiked in.

This chain uses TRBV12-5 with TRBJ2-5; D uncertain. The germline V and J ends were trimmed by 3 bases and 4 bases, with 3 bases remaining between them. Germline V lookup: CDR1 LGHNT, CDR2 FRNRAP. The CDR3 has 11 amino acids. The CDR3 nucleotides are TGTGCTAGTGGTTTAGGAGAGACCCAGTACTTC. Translating gives CASGLGETQYF. The full variable domain, in which reference TRBV12-5 and TRBJ2-5 provide the parts outside the CDR3, is DARVTQTPRHKVTEMGQEVTMRCQPILGHNTVFWYRQTMMQGLELLAYFRNRAPLDDSGMPKDRFSAEMPDATLATLKIQPSEPRDSAVYFCASGLGETQYFGPGTRLLVL.

The rearrangement links TRBV3-1 to TRBJ2-2; D gene ambiguous. CDR3 length equals 16 residues. CDR1 is LGHDT and CDR2 is YNNKEL in the germline V gene (reference sequence). V lost 4 bases, J lost 3 bases, and 15 bases lay in between. The CDR3 region has the DNA TGTGCCAGCAGCCGAGGTTACGATTTGGACACCGGGGAGCTGTTTTTT. Its protein product is CASSRGYDLDTGELFF.

There are a few counts of this clonotype. The rearrangement links TRBV20-1 to TRBJ2-5, with TRBD2 matching 12 bases. The CDR3 length is 15 residues. V shed 6 bases, J shed 5 bases, and the junction held 10 bases outside the gene matches. Germline assignment: CDR1 DFQATT and CDR2 SNEGSKA (reference sequence). Here the CDR3 reads CSAVTLAGGLETQYF. DNA for the CDR3: TGCAGTGCGGTGACTCTAGCGGGAGGGTTGGAGACCCAGTACTTC.

Remarks on this clonotype: Mismatch with germline at one junction end may stem from a read error. This chain links TRBV6-5 with TRBJ1-1; D uncertain. CDR3 length: 18 amino acids. The germline V gene encodes CDR1 MNHEY and CDR2 SVGAGI. CDR3: CASSYSIGLLDPNAEAFF. CDR3 coding DNA: TGCGCCAGCAGTTACTCGATCGGACTCCTAGATCCGAACGCTGAAGCTTTCTTT.

For this clonotype: Since a much larger clone is just one base distant, this may be a read error. The chain has TRBV5-4 and TRBJ2-2; TRBD2 aligns across 7 bases. The germline gives CDR1 SGHNT, CDR2 YYREEE (reference sequence). The CDR3 sequence is 15 residues long. CDR3 in DNA: TGTGCCAGCAGCTTGGGGGCGGGAGTAAGAGGGGAGCCGTTTTTT. Translated: CASSLGAGVRGEPFF.

The rearrangement links TRBV24-1 to TRBJ2-3, with D possibly being TRBD1 (5 bases). The J call could be wrong; TRBJ1-5 is a better fit for the DNA end. From germline, CDR1 is KGHDR and CDR2 SFDVKD. The CDR3 length is 14 residues. The CDR3 here is CATSRTSGTDTQHF. The DNA of the CDR3 is TGTGCCACCAGTCGAACTAGCGGGACTGATACGCAGCATTTT.

In the case of this clonotype: The likely explanation is a read error, given a far larger clone one base away. The chain links TRBV6-2 or TRBV6-3 to TRBJ1-5; 9 nucleotides agree with TRBD1. The CDR3 contains 13 residues. Per the germline V gene, CDR1 is MNHEY and CDR2 is SVGEGT. The CDR3 is CASRDRGNQPRHF. CDR3 DNA sequence: TGTGCCAGCAGGGACAGGGGCAATCAGCCCCGGCATTTT.

The chain joins TRBV5-6 to TRBJ2-7; TRBD2 matches 15 bases. Germline assignment: CDR1 SGHDT and CDR2 YYEEEE. The CDR3 totals 15 residues. J gave up 3 bases and V 3 bases, and 1 base lay outside the gene matches. CDR3 protein: CASSSGLAGGYEQYF. The CDR3 DNA reads TGTGCCAGCAGCTCGGGACTAGCGGGAGGCTACGAGCAGTACTTC.

The sample holds many counts of this clonotype. The V and J genes are TRBV6-6 and TRBJ1-5; D might be TRBD1 (5 bases). The CDR3 has 14 amino acids. Germline-derived CDR1 and CDR2 are MNHNY and SVGAGI (reference sequence). Trimming took 5 bases from V and 2 from J, leaving 10 bases between them. The DNA of the CDR3 is TGTGCCAGCAGTCGTTTGACAGGCAATCAGCCCCAGCATTTT. Encoded protein: CASSRLTGNQPQHF.

Of note for this clonotype: One base away lies a much larger clone, so this may be a sequencing read error. The conserved closing phenylalanine or tryptophan is absent in this CDR3, likely reflecting a read error. The DNA is omitted, as the CDR3 cannot be located on it reliably, and the CDR3 follows TCRdb's listing. The V and J genes are TRBV29-1 and TRBJ1-1; the DNA was not used to check the table's D call, TRBD1. The CDR3 numbers 11 amino acids, ends counted. CDR1 and CDR2 from the germline V gene are SQVTM and ANQGSEA. The CDR3 sequence: CSVAGGAQPFL.

J is TRBJ2-5 and V is TRBV4-3; the match to TRBD1 covers 9 bases. With V trimmed by 3 bases and J by 2 bases, 7 bases remained unmatched. The CDR3 is 16 residues long. Germline V gene sequence: CDR1 LGHNA, CDR2 YSLEER. The CDR3 DNA follows: TGCGCCAGCAGCCAGAGAGGGACAGGGAAGCAAGAGACCCAGTACTTC. Its protein is CASSQRGTGKQETQYF.

The gene calls are TRBV7-2 and TRBJ2-1, with D possibly matching TRBD1 (5 bases). V lost 2 bases, J lost 7 bases, and 15 bases lay in between. The CDR3 extends over 15 amino acids. In germline, CDR1 is SGHTA, CDR2 FQGNSA. The CDR3 region has the DNA TGTGCCAGCAGCTTATACGCCAGGGCTCTTAATGAGCAGTTCTTC. It translates to CASSLYARALNEQFF.

The sample holds a few counts of this clonotype. The chain has TRBV13 and TRBJ2-3, with 9 positions matching TRBD1. CDR1 and CDR2 from the germline V gene are PRHDT and FYEKMQ (reference sequence). The length of the CDR3 is 15 residues. With 5 bases clipped from V and 4 bases from J, the junction kept 7 bases outside the gene matches. The CDR3 region is CASSPDRGRADTQYF. CDR3 nucleotides: TGTGCCAGCAGCCCGGACAGGGGAAGAGCAGATACGCAGTATTTT.

This clonotype was counted only a few times. The genes are TRBV10-3 and TRBJ2-5; D may match TRBD1 or TRBD2 (5 bases each). Germline CDR1 is ENHRY and CDR2 is SYGVKD. Between the trimmed V and J ends, which lost 0 bases and 2 bases, there was a span of 13 bases. CDR3 length: 16 amino acids. CDR3 DNA sequence: TGTGCCATCAGTGAGTCGAGGGGTACATCACAAGAGACCCAGTACTTC. Translating gives CAISESRGTSQETQYF.